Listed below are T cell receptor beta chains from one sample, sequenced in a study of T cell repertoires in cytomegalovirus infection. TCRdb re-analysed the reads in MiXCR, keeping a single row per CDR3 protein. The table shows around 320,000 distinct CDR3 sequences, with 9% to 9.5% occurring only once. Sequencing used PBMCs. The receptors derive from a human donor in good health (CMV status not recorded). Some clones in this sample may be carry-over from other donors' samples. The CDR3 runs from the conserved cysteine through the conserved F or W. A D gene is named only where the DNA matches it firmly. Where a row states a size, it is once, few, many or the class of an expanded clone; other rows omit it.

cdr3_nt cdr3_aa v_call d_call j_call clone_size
TGTGCCAGCAGCCAAGGCGGGACAGGTGACACAGATACGCAGTATTTT CASSQGGTGDTDTQYF TRBV14 TRBD1 TRBJ2-3 NA
TGTGCCAGCAGCTTAGGGGACAGGGTTGGCTACACCTTC CASSLGDRVGYTF TRBV7-2 TRBD1 TRBJ1-2 many
TGTGCCAGCAGCTTACAAACGGCGACGGGGAGTGAAGCTTTCTTT CASSLQTATGSEAFF TRBV7-9 NA TRBJ1-1 NA
TGTGCCACCAGTGATCCCGGGTCCGCGGATGGCTACACCTTC CATSDPGSADGYTF TRBV24-1 NA TRBJ1-2 many
TGTGCCAGCAGCCCCCGAGTCGACACAGATACGCAGTATTTT CASSPRVDTDTQYF TRBV7-2 NA TRBJ2-3 many
TGTGCCAGCAGGGGAGACAGGGCTAGCAATCAGCCCCAGCATTTT CASRGDRASNQPQHF TRBV28 TRBD1 TRBJ1-5 many
TGTGCCAGCAGTGCCCCGGCCGGGGAGCTGTTTTTT CASSAPAGELFF TRBV6-2/TRBV6-3 NA TRBJ2-2 NA
TGTGCCAGCGTCCGAGGCGGGGGGGACCTCGAGCAGTACTTC CASVRGGGDLEQYF TRBV6-6 TRBD2 TRBJ2-7 few
TGTGCCAGCGTTCGACAGGGATGGACAGATACGCAGTATTTT CASVRQGWTDTQYF TRBV6-1 TRBD1 TRBJ2-3 many
TGCGCCAGCAGCCAAGATCGGGGAGGGAATGGCTACACCTTC CASSQDRGGNGYTF TRBV4-1 NA TRBJ1-2 few
TGTGCCAGCAGTTTAGGTAGGGGCGCAGCTTTCTTT CASSLGRGAAFF TRBV28 NA TRBJ1-1 many
TGTGCCAGCAGTAAAACTGCCGGGGGGGAGAAGACCCAGTACTTC CASSKTAGGEKTQYF TRBV6-6 TRBD2 TRBJ2-5 few
TGTGCCAGCAGCTTAGGGCGTCTTGAGGGGGAGACTGAAGCTTTCTTT CASSLGRLEGETEAFF TRBV7-2 NA TRBJ1-1 many
TGTGCCAGCAGCTTAGTTGGGAACGAGCAGTACTTC CASSLVGNEQYF TRBV7-8 NA TRBJ2-7 many
TGTGCCAGCAGCCTGCCGGGACAGGTGAACACTGAAGCTTTCTTT CASSLPGQVNTEAFF TRBV5-6 TRBD1 TRBJ1-1 NA
TGTGCCAGCGCGGTCCTTTCCCATGGTGGACCCCTCCACTTT CASAVLSHGGPLHF TRBV2 NA TRBJ1-6 NA
TGTGCCAGCAGCTTAGTTGGCGGGGGGGGTAGCACAGATACGCAGTATTTT CASSLVGGGGSTDTQYF TRBV7-2 TRBD2 TRBJ2-3 many
TGTGCCAGCAGCGCGGGACTAGCGGGACTGAATGAGCAGTTCTTC CASSAGLAGLNEQFF TRBV7-2 TRBD2 TRBJ2-1 many
TGTGCCAGCAGCTCGTCCGGGATGGGGGACTCCTACAATGAGCAGTTCTTC CASSSSGMGDSYNEQFF TRBV7-9 NA TRBJ2-1 few
TGTGCCAGTAGGAGTGGGGACAGCTTAAACTATGGCTACACCTTC CASRSGDSLNYGYTF TRBV19 TRBD1 TRBJ1-2 NA
TGTGCCAGCAGTACCGGGACGCTAGCCAAAAACATTCAGTACTTC CASSTGTLAKNIQYF TRBV28 NA TRBJ2-4 many
TGTGCCAGCAGTGAATCTAGTTACAATGAGCAGTTCTTC CASSESSYNEQFF TRBV6-4 NA TRBJ2-1 few
TGTGCCAGCAGCTACAGGGGGCTAGGCACAGATACGCAGTATTTT CASSYRGLGTDTQYF TRBV7-2 TRBD1 TRBJ2-3 NA
TGTGCCAGCAGTTCAGGGGGACAGCTTCTACGGGGCTACACCTTC CASSSGGQLLRGYTF TRBV6-5 TRBD1 TRBJ1-2 many